Listed here is a single T cell receptor beta chain. Its specificity is unknown. Clones were read by immunoSEQ multiplex PCR, and TCRdb kept only the in-frame ones, dropping some. The data hold several thousand clones, with about four fifths observed a single time. The data stem from a study of immune cell composition in non-small cell lung cancer. General study results and limits: Tumour TCR-beta clonality showed no significant link to smoking pack-years. TIL tumour reactivity correlated with maximal tumour-associated clone frequency in adenocarcinoma. Shared sequences between tumour-reactive and dominant in vivo clones were not proven.

Germline assignment: CDR1 MNHEY and CDR2 SVGAGI. V lost 3 bases to trimming and J lost 6 bases, with 9 bases between them. The CDR3 loop spans 12 amino acids. V is TRBV6-5 and J is TRBJ2-7; D perhaps matches TRBD1 (5 bases). The receptor was isolated from a human donor with non-small cell lung cancer. Sequenced input: lung tumor tissue. The CDR3 bases are TGTGCCAGCAGTTATAAGGGGCTCGAGCAGTACTTC. Protein product: CASSYKGLEQYF.